Described below is a single T cell receptor beta chain sequence and its context. After removal of 5 bases from V and 3 bases from J, the junction contained 8 bases not matched to a gene. The germline CDR1 and CDR2 sequences are SGHTA and FQGNSA. The CDR3 has 15 residues. TCRdb's table, derived via immunoSEQ multiplex PCR, lists solely in-frame clones and lacks some. The repertoire has under 500,000 clones, 80% to 90% of them found once; the top ten carry 1% to 1.3%. The record originates from a study of blood T cell repertoires in COVID-19. Clinical history reported by participants formed the basis on which cohorts were assigned.

This TCR was sampled from a man aged 25-45 years who had recovered from COVID-19. Sequencing was performed on PBMCs or T cells enriched from blood (not recorded which). The chain has TRBV7-2 and TRBJ2-7; 9 bases fit TRBD2. CDR3 amino acids: CASSTWTSDLYEQYF. CDR3 sequence (DNA): TGTGCCAGCAGCACGTGGACTAGCGACCTCTACGAGCAGTACTTC.